A few counts support the clone carrying this T cell receptor beta chain. Antigen unknown. CDR3 size: 15 residues. From germline, CDR1 is LGHNA and CDR2 YSLEER. V gave up 7 bases and J gave up 0 bases; unmatched junction bases: 7. This entry is derived from a study of cytomegalovirus exposure and HLA in healthy donors. General study results and limits: As was reported, the HLA-A and HLA-B alleles of most subjects were accurately predicted from TCR beta sequences.

Researchers ran the PCR with 60 Vbeta and 13 Jbeta primers. This table comes from immunoSEQ multiplex PCR, and its TCRdb copy is limited to in-frame clones, with some not included. The table includes around 140,000 clones, 64% detected once. The rearrangement uses TRBV4-3 and TRBJ2-3; the match to TRBD1 covers 7 bases. Sequencing was done on a sample of PBMCs. The sequence was collected from a woman aged 40 to 50 in good health and CMV-seronegative. CDR3 nucleotides: TGCGCCAGCACCTCGACAGGGTCTAGCACAGATACGCAGTATTTT. Amino acids: CASTSTGSSTDTQYF.